One sample yielded the 16 T cell receptor beta chains listed below, sequenced in a study of blood T cell repertoires in COVID-19. The method was immunoSEQ multiplex PCR; TCRdb's version includes in-frame clones alone and lacks a portion of them. The table lists around 270,000 clones, around nine tenths of them singletons. The sample taken for sequencing was peripheral blood. Every receptor here comes from a man aged 35 to 55 with acute or convalescent COVID-19.

The CDR3 reads CASSIDPIRTGGLNQPQHF. As DNA, the CDR3 is TGTGCCAGTAGTATAGACCCCATCCGGACAGGGGGTCTCAATCAGCCCCAGCATTTT. The genes are TRBV19 and TRBJ1-5, with 10 positions matching TRBD1. V lost 0 bases, J lost 3 bases, and 11 bases stayed unmatched. The CDR3 loop spans 19 amino acids. Germline V gene lookup returns CDR1 LNHDA and CDR2 SQIVND (reference sequence).

V usage is TRBV14 and J usage is TRBJ2-1, with TRBD1 matching 9 bases. Looked up from germline, CDR1 is SGHDN and CDR2 is FVKESK. Trimming at V came to 0 bases and at J to 3 bases, leaving 6 bases not matched to a gene. The CDR3 is 17 amino acids. The CDR3 sequence: CASSQEKRDRDYNEQFF. As DNA, the CDR3 is TGTGCCAGCAGCCAAGAAAAGCGGGACAGGGACTACAATGAGCAGTTCTTC.

This rearrangement joins TRBV24-1 to TRBJ2-3, with a possible D match to TRBD1 (5 bases). CDR1 and CDR2 from the germline V gene are KGHDR and SFDVKD. The CDR3 is made up of 12 amino acids. Trimming took 4 bases from V and 7 from J, leaving 8 bases between them. In nucleotides, the CDR3 is TGTGCCACCAGTGAAAAGGGGCATACGCAGTATTTT. It encodes CATSEKGHTQYF.

This chain connects TRBV6-5 to TRBJ1-6; weak D call: TRBD1 (6 bases). V gave up 7 bases and J gave up 6 bases, with 13 bases separating them. Germline V gives CDR1 MNHEY, CDR2 SVGAGI. The CDR3 runs 14 residues. As DNA, the CDR3 is TGTGCCAGCAAACCCGGACAGATTAATTCACCCCTCCACTTT. Amino acid sequence: CASKPGQINSPLHF.

The chain has TRBV5-4 and TRBJ2-1, with 8 bases lining up with TRBD2. V shed 0 bases, J shed 4 bases, and the junction held 6 bases outside the gene matches. The CDR3 is made up of 16 amino acids. CDR1 SGHNT and CDR2 YYREEE come from the germline V gene (reference sequence). The CDR3 sequence: CASSLEVAGSYNEQFF. DNA of the CDR3: TGTGCCAGCAGCTTGGAGGTAGCGGGGAGTTACAATGAGCAGTTCTTC.

This clone was recorded a few times. V is TRBV11-2 and J is TRBJ2-7, with 8 bases aligning to TRBD1. CDR3 length: 16 residues. CDR1 and CDR2 from the germline V gene are SGHAT and FQNNGV. J lost 3 bases, V lost 5 bases, and 12 bases had no gene match. The CDR3 is CASSPRAGTGRYEQYF. The CDR3 nucleotides read TGTGCCAGCAGCCCTCGAGCCGGGACAGGACGCTACGAGCAGTACTTC.

Remarks on this clone: At the DNA level, this CDR3 is encoded by other sequences in the same sample as well. The chain is built from TRBV19 and TRBJ2-7, with 8 bases fitting TRBD1. Trimming took 4 bases from V and 2 from J; bases not matched to a gene: 4. The CDR3 covers 14 residues. In germline, CDR1 is LNHDA, CDR2 SQIVND (reference sequence). In DNA form, the CDR3 reads TGTGCCAGTAGTAGAGGGACAGGACCCTACGAGCAGTACTTC. This translates into CASSRGTGPYEQYF.

V gene TRBV25-1 combines with J gene TRBJ2-4, with a possible D match to TRBD1 (5 bases). The CDR3 is 16 residues long. Germline CDR1 is MGHDK and CDR2 is SYGVNS. V was trimmed by 4 bases and J by 7 bases, leaving 20 bases between them. In DNA, the CDR3 is TGTGCCAGCAGTGGGTTGACAGAATTCCCCCCGAACATTCAGTACTTC. It encodes CASSGLTEFPPNIQYF.

The rearrangement uses TRBV6-1 and TRBJ1-4, with D possibly matching TRBD1 (5 bases). The CDR3 runs to 15 residues. Between the trimmed V and J ends, which lost 2 bases and 6 bases, there was a span of 13 bases. CDR1 is MNHNS, CDR2 SASEGT, per germline. The DNA for the CDR3 is TGTGCCAGCAGTGAATTGCAGGGTTCGGATGAAAAACTGTTTTTT. Protein product: CASSELQGSDEKLFF.

Points on this clone: One junction end does not reproduce the germline sequence, and a read error may be involved. The chain carries TRBV27 and TRBJ1-2, with no clear D. Per germline, CDR1 MNHEY and CDR2 SMNVEV (reference sequence). The CDR3 loop spans 15 amino acids. The CDR3: CASSLIPGTSEGYTF. DNA for the CDR3: TGTGCCAGCAGTTTAATTCCCGGTACCTCCGAGGGCTACACTTTC.

This clone was detected once. The V and J genes are TRBV19 and TRBJ2-3, with 7 bases lining up with TRBD2. V lost 4 bases, J lost 1 base, and 8 bases stayed unmatched. Germline CDR1 reads LNHDA; CDR2 reads SQIVND (reference sequence). The CDR3 sequence is 16 residues long. CDR3 sequence (DNA): TGTGCCAGTAGTACTCAGGCTAGCGGTCGCACAGATACGCAGTATTTT. Residues: CASSTQASGRTDTQYF.

This rearrangement joins TRBV21-1 to TRBJ2-7; the D call of TRBD1 is as the table states it, not checked on the DNA. TRBV21-1 is a pseudogene locus. This CDR3 region has 17 residues. DNA for the CDR3: TGTGCCAGCAGCAGGGCTCCCCCGGGACAGGTGGACTACGAGCAGTACTTC. This translates into CASSRAPPGQVDYEQYF.

The V call is TRBV5-1, the J call TRBJ2-2; D might be TRBD1 (6 bases). Germline V gives CDR1 SGHRS, CDR2 YFSETQ. This CDR3 has 15 amino acids. With 2 bases removed from V and 2 bases from J, the gap between germline ends came to 10 bases. Written as DNA, the CDR3 is TGCGCCAGCAGCTTTCAGGGGACCAACACCGGGGAGCTGTTTTTT. This encodes CASSFQGTNTGELFF.

The chain recombines TRBV7-7 with TRBJ2-7; the D is unclear. The CDR3 covers 15 residues. Per the germline V gene, CDR1 is SSHAT and CDR2 is FNYEAQ (reference sequence). With 5 bases removed from V and 3 bases from J, the gap between germline ends came to 17 bases. CDR3 DNA sequence: TGTGCCAGCAGCCGCACACAGAATCCCATCTACGAGCAGTACTTC. Its translation is CASSRTQNPIYEQYF.

The rearrangement links TRBV3-1 (or the pseudogene TRBV3-2) to TRBJ1-1; no firm D call. The germline V and J ends were trimmed by 0 bases and 1 base, with 6 bases remaining between them. The CDR3 contains 14 residues. Germline CDR1 is LGHDT and CDR2 is YNNKEL (reference sequence). The CDR3 coding sequence is TGTGCCAGCAGCCAAGATTACTGGAACACTGAAGCTTTCTTT. Its protein is CASSQDYWNTEAFF.

Comment on this clone: The same CDR3 arises from other DNA sequences in this sample as well. The rearrangement uses TRBV11-2 and TRBJ1-2; D not certain. There are 13 residues in the CDR3. Germline-derived CDR1 and CDR2 are SGHAT and FQNNGV. The V end was cut by 0 bases, the J end by 2 bases, with 4 bases between. In DNA, the CDR3 is TGTGCCAGCAGCTTAGACAGGAACTATGGCTACACCTTC. Translating it yields CASSLDRNYGYTF.